This T cell receptor (beta chain) appears in the sequencing data of a study of cytomegalovirus exposure and HLA in healthy donors. This PCR relied on a set of 60 Vbeta primers and 13 Jbeta primers. Libraries were prepared by immunoSEQ multiplex PCR; TCRdb keeps only in-frame clonotypes and omits some of them. This repertoire shows 150,000 to 200,000 clones, 75% to 85% found once; its top ten account for over 12%. CDR1 MGHRA and CDR2 YSYEKL come from the germline V gene. V shed 6 bases, J shed 0 bases, and the junction held 12 bases outside the gene matches. This CDR3 region has 18 residues. The sequence derives from a woman aged 25 to 45 in good health and CMV-seropositive. The sample taken for sequencing was PBMCs. The J gene is TRBJ1-3, the V gene TRBV4-1; TRBD1 agrees at 9 bases. CDR3 sequence (DNA): TGCGCCAGCAGTCGCCGGGGGACAGGGCTATTCTCTGGAAACACCATATATTTT. Translation gives CASSRRGTGLFSGNTIYF.